Listed below are T cell receptor beta chains from one sample, sequenced in a study of shared clonotypes between healthy human individuals. Here immunoSEQ multiplex PCR was the method, and the copy in TCRdb shows in-frame clones only, minus some. Of about 990,000 clones listed, about 80% are singletons. Input material: memory CD4+ T cells from PBMCs. The receptors stem from a man between 18 and 29 years old in good health. Some clones in this sample may be carry-over from other donors' samples. Both conserved end residues are part of each CDR3. A D gene is named only where the DNA matches it firmly. Part of the rows lack a size; the others show once, few, many or a class for expanded clones.

CDR3nt: TGTGCCAGCTCCACCAGGGATTACGAGCAGTACTTC
CDR3aa: CASSTRDYEQYF
abundance: NA
j_gene: TRBJ2-7
d_gene: NA
len: 12
v_gene: TRBV11-3

CDR3nt: TGTGCCAGCAGACAAAGGTCCTCGGGAGAGACTCAGTACTTC
CDR3aa: CASRQRSSGETQYF
abundance: NA
j_gene: TRBJ2-5
d_gene: NA
len: 14
v_gene: TRBV28

CDR3nt: TGTGCCAGCAGTCTCGTGCGGGATGAGCAGTTCTTC
CDR3aa: CASSLVRDEQFF
abundance: NA
j_gene: TRBJ2-1
d_gene: NA
len: 12
v_gene: TRBV11-2

CDR3nt: TGCAGCGTTGAGGCCGTCTCTGGAAACACCATATATTTT
CDR3aa: CSVEAVSGNTIYF
abundance: NA
j_gene: TRBJ1-3
d_gene: NA
len: 13
v_gene: TRBV29-1

CDR3nt: TGCGCCAGCAGTGACTCCGGACAGGGCTACTACAATGAGCAGTTCTTC
CDR3aa: CASSDSGQGYYNEQFF
abundance: few
j_gene: TRBJ2-1
d_gene: TRBD1
len: 16
v_gene: TRBV10-1

CDR3nt: TGTGCCAGCAGCGTAGCTAGCGGCACAGATACGCAGTATTTT
CDR3aa: CASSVASGTDTQYF
abundance: many
j_gene: TRBJ2-3
d_gene: NA
len: 14
v_gene: TRBV9

CDR3nt: TGCGCCAGCAGGGGGGGTCGGGGTACCGGGGAGCTGTTTTTT
CDR3aa: CASRGGRGTGELFF
abundance: NA
j_gene: TRBJ2-2
d_gene: NA
len: 14
v_gene: TRBV4-1

CDR3nt: TGTGCCAGCAGCTTAGCAGGCCTAAACACTGAAGCTTTCTTT
CDR3aa: CASSLAGLNTEAFF
abundance: NA
j_gene: TRBJ1-1
d_gene: NA
len: 14
v_gene: TRBV7-2

CDR3nt: TGTGCCAGCAGCGTAGGGGGGGATCTTACTGAAGCTTTCTTT
CDR3aa: CASSVGGDLTEAFF
abundance: few
j_gene: TRBJ1-1
d_gene: NA
len: 14
v_gene: TRBV9

CDR3nt: TGTGCCAGCAGATTAGGGCAGGGCGGCGAGCAGTACTTC
CDR3aa: CASRLGQGGEQYF
abundance: NA
j_gene: TRBJ2-7
d_gene: NA
len: 13
v_gene: TRBV7-9

CDR3nt: TGCGCCGGCAGCGTCGCAGACCCAGCCTCGAATGAGCAGTTCTTC
CDR3aa: CAGSVADPASNEQFF
abundance: NA
j_gene: TRBJ2-1
d_gene: NA
len: 15
v_gene: TRBV5-1

CDR3nt: TGTGCCAGCAGCTTAACACAGGGGGCGCCGGGGGGCTACACCTTC
CDR3aa: CASSLTQGAPGGYTF
abundance: once
j_gene: TRBJ1-2
d_gene: TRBD1
len: 15
v_gene: TRBV6-5

CDR3nt: TGTGCCAGCAGCCAGGACGGACAGGGGAATCAGCCCCAGCATTTT
CDR3aa: CASSQDGQGNQPQHF
abundance: NA
j_gene: TRBJ1-5
d_gene: TRBD1
len: 15
v_gene: TRBV4-2

CDR3nt: TGTGCCAGCAGCCTACAGGGGAACACTGAAGCTTTCTTT
CDR3aa: CASSLQGNTEAFF
abundance: NA
j_gene: TRBJ1-1
d_gene: NA
len: 13
v_gene: TRBV5-6

CDR3nt: TGTGCCAGCAGCCGAGCGGGAGGGCCGGGATATACGCAGTATTTT
CDR3aa: CASSRAGGPGYTQYF
abundance: NA
j_gene: TRBJ2-3
d_gene: TRBD2
len: 15
v_gene: TRBV6-5

CDR3nt: TGTGCCAGCTCAGACAGGGGCCAAGAGACCCAGTACTTC
CDR3aa: CASSDRGQETQYF
abundance: NA
j_gene: TRBJ2-5
d_gene: TRBD1
len: 13
v_gene: TRBV6-1

CDR3nt: TGTGCCAGCAGCCTCGGCAGGCGATCCACTGAAGCTTTCTTT
CDR3aa: CASSLGRRSTEAFF
abundance: NA
j_gene: TRBJ1-1
d_gene: NA
len: 14
v_gene: TRBV11-2